Listed below are T cell receptor beta chains from one sample, sequenced in a study of blood T cell repertoires in COVID-19. TCRdb's copy holds only in-frame clones and misses some; the assay was immunoSEQ multiplex PCR. There are 200,000 to 250,000 clones in the sample; 75% to 85% occur only once, and approximately 10% lies in the top ten. Sample: peripheral blood. The source is a man in his fifties with active or convalescent COVID-19. The conserved cysteine and the conserved F or W are not part of the CDR3 here. A D gene is named only where the DNA matches it firmly.

CDR3 protein: AISGRIAGSPLH
V gene: TRBV10-3
J gene: TRBJ1-6
D gene: -

CDR3 protein: ARPPDTGELF
V gene: TRBV21-1
J gene: TRBJ2-2
D gene: -

CDR3 protein: ASTLTGLSYGYT
V gene: TRBV11-2
J gene: TRBJ1-2
D gene: TRBD1

CDR3 protein: ASGRTGDSPLH
V gene: TRBV12-3/TRBV12-4
J gene: TRBJ1-6
D gene: TRBD1

CDR3 protein: ASSQARDRGLQPQH
V gene: TRBV4-3
J gene: TRBJ1-5
D gene: TRBD1

CDR3 protein: ASSQGRALDYGYT
V gene: TRBV4-1
J gene: TRBJ1-2
D gene: -

CDR3 protein: ASSSDSSNYGYT
V gene: TRBV6-5
J gene: TRBJ1-2
D gene: -

CDR3 protein: ASSSGIIGLTLH
V gene: TRBV7-2
J gene: TRBJ1-6
D gene: -

CDR3 protein: ASSLAGTGVGELF
V gene: TRBV11-3
J gene: TRBJ2-2
D gene: TRBD1

CDR3 protein: ASSLGRELGPLANEQF
V gene: TRBV5-1
J gene: TRBJ2-1
D gene: -

CDR3 protein: ASGTANQPQH
V gene: TRBV9
J gene: TRBJ1-5
D gene: TRBD1

CDR3 protein: ASSSPGHGNEKLF
V gene: TRBV7-9
J gene: TRBJ1-4
D gene: -

CDR3 protein: ASSDGWGGNQPQH
V gene: TRBV2
J gene: TRBJ1-5
D gene: -

CDR3 protein: ASSGPGAGNTIY
V gene: TRBV2
J gene: TRBJ1-3
D gene: -

CDR3 protein: ASSSSGTYTGELF
V gene: TRBV5-1
J gene: TRBJ2-2
D gene: TRBD2

CDR3 protein: ASSSGTGAGNTIY
V gene: TRBV27
J gene: TRBJ1-3
D gene: TRBD1

CDR3 protein: ASSFHRGSGELF
V gene: TRBV27
J gene: TRBJ2-2
D gene: TRBD1

CDR3 protein: ASSPRGQPIY
V gene: TRBV18
J gene: TRBJ1-3
D gene: -

CDR3 protein: ASRGGSRVTEGYT
V gene: TRBV28
J gene: TRBJ1-2
D gene: -

CDR3 protein: AWSVLGLNTEAF
V gene: TRBV30
J gene: TRBJ1-1
D gene: -

CDR3 protein: ASSFYRAGGIDEQF
V gene: TRBV11-1
J gene: TRBJ2-1
D gene: TRBD1

CDR3 protein: ASSYRTSGNYEQY
V gene: TRBV19
J gene: TRBJ2-7
D gene: TRBD2

CDR3 protein: ASSFSGGGEDTQY
V gene: TRBV5-1
J gene: TRBJ2-3
D gene: TRBD2

CDR3 protein: ASSYTPAGGPDTQY
V gene: TRBV6-5
J gene: TRBJ2-3
D gene: -

CDR3 protein: ASTGTSIGSPLH
V gene: TRBV28
J gene: TRBJ1-6
D gene: -

CDR3 protein: ASSDTGGNQPQH
V gene: TRBV2
J gene: TRBJ1-5
D gene: TRBD1

CDR3 protein: ASSSSGQGAREAF
V gene: TRBV7-9
J gene: TRBJ1-1
D gene: TRBD1

CDR3 protein: ASSPWGQTNQPQH
V gene: TRBV4-1
J gene: TRBJ1-5
D gene: TRBD1

CDR3 protein: ASSSTGFLNTEAF
V gene: TRBV7-2
J gene: TRBJ1-1
D gene: -

CDR3 protein: ASSPWPGQGTGELF
V gene: TRBV5-6
J gene: TRBJ2-2
D gene: TRBD1

CDR3 protein: ASSVYKQPQH
V gene: TRBV28
J gene: TRBJ1-5
D gene: -

CDR3 protein: RAQQGINTEAF
V gene: TRBV29-1
J gene: TRBJ1-1
D gene: TRBD1

CDR3 protein: ASSFRQGDNSPLH
V gene: TRBV5-1
J gene: TRBJ1-6
D gene: TRBD1

CDR3 protein: ASSAGSNEKLF
V gene: TRBV5-4
J gene: TRBJ1-4
D gene: -

CDR3 protein: ASSVGSSGSHEQY
V gene: TRBV9
J gene: TRBJ2-7
D gene: TRBD2

CDR3 protein: ASSPDSRISYEQY
V gene: TRBV7-2
J gene: TRBJ2-7
D gene: -

CDR3 protein: ASSLPRLAGEETQY
V gene: TRBV5-4
J gene: TRBJ2-5
D gene: TRBD2

CDR3 protein: ASWDRASPLH
V gene: TRBV18
J gene: TRBJ1-6
D gene: TRBD1

CDR3 protein: ASGTGPGGLYNEQF
V gene: TRBV11-1
J gene: TRBJ2-1
D gene: TRBD2

CDR3 protein: ASRIMGQGKKLF
V gene: TRBV6-5
J gene: TRBJ1-4
D gene: -

CDR3 protein: ASSLAGLQAKNIQY
V gene: TRBV7-2
J gene: TRBJ2-4
D gene: -

CDR3 protein: ASSGQGYNEQF
V gene: TRBV18
J gene: TRBJ2-1
D gene: TRBD1

CDR3 protein: ATAAYNEQF
V gene: TRBV6-6
J gene: TRBJ2-1
D gene: -

CDR3 protein: ASSEVLGQGISEQF
V gene: TRBV5-1
J gene: TRBJ2-1
D gene: TRBD1

CDR3 protein: SVGGARNQPQH
V gene: TRBV29-1
J gene: TRBJ1-5
D gene: -

CDR3 protein: ASSLGQGAVGEKLF
V gene: TRBV25-1
J gene: TRBJ1-4
D gene: TRBD1

CDR3 protein: ATSEGSFNSPLH
V gene: TRBV24-1
J gene: TRBJ1-6
D gene: -

CDR3 protein: ASSVVSGTYNEQF
V gene: TRBV9
J gene: TRBJ2-1
D gene: -

CDR3 protein: ASRFSLADYNEQF
V gene: TRBV9
J gene: TRBJ2-1
D gene: -

CDR3 protein: ARINSPLH
V gene: TRBV10-1
J gene: TRBJ1-6
D gene: -

CDR3 protein: ASSPGTTYGYT
V gene: TRBV28
J gene: TRBJ1-2
D gene: -

CDR3 protein: ARLQGSSYEQY
V gene: TRBV30
J gene: TRBJ2-7
D gene: TRBD1

CDR3 protein: ATSGREGENTQY
V gene: TRBV24-1
J gene: TRBJ2-3
D gene: TRBD2